This TCR beta chain was found in a study of blood T cell repertoires in COVID-19 (dated by TCRdb to 2018 to 2021). For context, the study as a whole: The collaborator samples originated in the United States, Italy and Spain and spanned the acute and convalescent phases of COVID-19. The material from the prospective study consisted of cDNA or gDNA derived from T cells, B-cell-depleted T cells, or PBMCs. Samples came from the ongoing ImmuneRACE study (first 160 participants) plus 1,254 subjects from 6 global collaborators. Where HLA class I and class II types were available, the types were taken from metadata supplied by the sample provider, not from assay-based typing. The repertoires were made available in a free public database intended to serve as a resource for research on the immune response to SARS-CoV-2. Subjects who had been exposed to COVID-19, were actively infected with it, or had recovered from it provided the deeply sampled blood TCRbeta repertoires that made up the dataset. Nearly every sample came with metadata listing a de-identified subject ID, COVID-19 status, age in years and sex. Overall study results and their limits: Clinical and demographic metadata were provided uncurated, with the amount varying by source and participant.

In regard to this clone: Its antigen target is currently unknown. No base quality information exists; no much larger clone differs at one position.

The collaborating institutions used their own protocols to collect whole blood in K2EDTA tubes. Collaborator samples were shipped for TCRbeta analysis as frozen whole blood, isolated PBMCs, or DNA extracted from either sample type. TCRbeta CDR3 regions were amplified from genomic DNA using the immunoSEQ Assay, a bias-controlled multiplex PCR. The paper's data handling went like this. The number of nucleated cells in each sample was estimated from the amplification of reference gene primers within the assay. Sequence reads were collapsed and filtered to measure the absolute abundance of every unique TCRbeta CDR3 rearrangement. Productive Simpson clonality was computed per sample as the square root of Simpson's diversity index over productive rearrangements. Here the immuneACCESS table is served through TCRdb, limited to in-frame sequences with V and J called. Missing clones are a known gap in these copies; in checked studies unresolved V genes cover under half, and the rest lacks a known reason. The V and J calls and clone size are taken from that table; D and trimming were inferred from the DNA. The sample contains 190,000 or so clones, around 83% of them found a single time. In total, the top ten clones hold less than 3% of the sample.

Sequenced material: peripheral blood. The clonotype was recovered from a woman aged 25 to 39 with active or convalescent COVID-19.

The DNA reads TGTGCCAGCAGCCTAGACACAGGGGGTAATTCACCCCTCCACTTT. This is translated as CASSLDTGGNSPLHF. This chain joins TRBV5-4 to TRBJ1-6, with 8 central nucleotides matching TRBD1. The CDR3 runs 15 amino acids, cysteine and phenylalanine included. CDR3 DNA is the only sequence kept; it has 45 bases, read in frame from the first base. V is cut back by 4 bases and J by 6 bases, with 6 bases in the junction unmatched. CDR1 and CDR2, per the germline V gene (reference sequence), are SGHNT and YYREEE. Reference TRBV5-4 and TRBJ1-6 proteins supply the regions before and after the CDR3; the full variable domain is: ETGVTQSPTHLIKTRGQQVTLRCSSQSGHNTVSWYQQALGQGPQFIFQYYREEENGRGNFPPRFSGLQFPNYSSELNVNALELDDSALYLCASSLDTGGNSPLHFGNGTRLTVT.